The 12 T cell receptor beta chains in this list originate from one sample, sequenced in a study. Treg sorting used a CD4+CD25+CD127-/low gate. TCRdb passed the 5' RACE reads through MiXCR, listing each CDR3 protein once. The profile covers fewer than 65,000 distinct CDR3 sequences, with about a fifth appearing a single time and about 2.9% taken by the ten largest. The sequencing input was tumor-infiltrating Tregs sorted from the breast tumor. These receptors were taken from a female donor with breast cancer.

The table lists this clonotype with many counts. The chain employs TRBV7-2 and TRBJ2-7, with TRBD2 as a possible D gene (6 bases). Deletions cut 1 base from V and 2 bases from J, with 9 bases between. CDR1 is SGHTA, CDR2 FQGNSA, per germline. The CDR3 consists of 14 residues. The CDR3 bases are TGTGCCAGCAGCTTAGTGGAGGGGCCCTACGAGCAGTACTTC. Its translation: CASSLVEGPYEQYF.

There are many counts of this clonotype. The chain combines TRBV5-1 with TRBJ1-1; D is ambiguous. The V gene lost 0 bases and the J gene lost 1 base, with 4 bases spanning the gap. The CDR3 is 13 residues long. Germline V gives CDR1 SGHRS, CDR2 YFSETQ. As DNA, the CDR3 is TGCGCCAGCAGCTTGGCCAGGAACACTGAAGCTTTCTTT. Translated, it gives CASSLARNTEAFF.

The J gene is TRBJ2-7, the V gene TRBV5-1, with 11 bases identical to TRBD1. V trimming: 4 bases; J trimming: 0 bases; junction bases outside the gene matches: 9. The length of the CDR3 is 17 residues. Germline CDR1 is SGHRS and CDR2 is YFSETQ. The CDR3 loop is CASSNPSGTGGSYEQYF. The CDR3 DNA follows: TGCGCCAGCAGCAACCCCTCGGGGACAGGGGGCTCCTACGAGCAGTACTTC.

The gene calls are TRBV4-1 and TRBJ1-2; D unclear. Trimming removed 4 bases at V and 4 bases at J, with 13 bases between. The CDR3 has 14 residues. Germline CDR1 and CDR2: MGHRA and YSYEKL. CDR3 protein: CASSPGRTLYGYTF. CDR3 DNA: TGCGCCAGCAGCCCCGGACGGACCCTCTATGGCTACACCTTC.

This chain connects TRBV30 to TRBJ1-4; 12 bases match TRBD1. The CDR3 runs to 17 residues. The V segment lost 3 bases and the J segment 1 base; nucleotides outside the gene matches: 6. Germline CDR1 is GTSNPN and CDR2 is SVGIG (reference sequence). CDR3 nucleotide sequence: TGTGCCTGGAGACCGGGACAGGGGGCTGGAACTAATGAAAAACTGTTTTTT. Protein sequence: CAWRPGQGAGTNEKLFF. Looking up the rest from reference TRBV30 and TRBJ1-4 gives the full variable domain: SQTIHQWPATLVQPVGSPLSLECTVEGTSNPNLYWYRQAAGRGLQLLFYSVGIGQISSEVPQNLSASRPQDRQFILSSKKLLLSDSGFYLCAWRPGQGAGTNEKLFFGSGTQLSVL.

The sample holds many counts of this clonotype. The chain has TRBV7-2 and TRBJ1-2; TRBD1 might be the D (6 bases). The V and J ends lost 4 bases and 8 bases respectively, with 14 bases between them. This CDR3 region has 13 residues. Germline V lookup: CDR1 SGHTA, CDR2 FQGNSA. For the CDR3, the DNA is TGTGCCAGCAGCTCAACAGGGATCCACGGCTACACCTTC. Translation gives CASSSTGIHGYTF.

This clonotype appeared a single time. The rearrangement uses TRBV4-3 and TRBJ2-3; 7 nucleotides line up with TRBD1. The V gene end was trimmed by 0 bases and the J gene end by 7 bases; junction bases not matched to a gene: 4. The CDR3 has 14 residues. CDR1 LGHNA and CDR2 YSLEER come from the germline V gene. The CDR3 nucleotides are TGCGCCAGCAGCCAAGAACAGGGGCCCTATACGCAGTATTTT. As protein: CASSQEQGPYTQYF.

This clonotype has a handful of counts. This chain uses TRBV19 with TRBJ1-5; D call uncertain. CDR3 size: 16 residues. CDR1 and CDR2 (germline): LNHDA, SQIVND (reference sequence). With 3 bases removed from V and 7 bases from J, the gap between germline ends came to 19 bases. DNA of the CDR3: TGTGCCAGTAGTATGCGTGCCGGGGTAGGAGGGCAGCCCCAGCATTTT. It codes for CASSMRAGVGGQPQHF. The full variable domain, rest sourced from reference TRBV19 and TRBJ1-5, is DGGITQSPKYLFRKEGQNVTLSCEQNLNHDAMYWYRQDPGQGLRLIYYSQIVNDFQKGDIAEGYSVSREKKESFPLTVTSAQKNPTAFYLCASSMRAGVGGQPQHFGDGTRLSIL.

The chain carries TRBV7-3 and TRBJ2-3, with D perhaps matching TRBD2 (5 bases). Germline lookup yields CDR1 SGHTA and CDR2 FQGTGA. Trimming cost V 3 bases and J 6 bases, with 19 bases left between them. CDR3 length: 16 amino acids. CDR3 sequence reads: CASSFRGYPDGDTQYF. The DNA of the CDR3 is TGTGCCAGCAGCTTTAGAGGGTATCCCGACGGGGATACGCAGTATTTT.

This clonotype was recorded many times. The chain couples TRBV20-1 to TRBJ2-2, with TRBD2 matching over 8 bases. Per the germline V gene, CDR1 is DFQATT and CDR2 is SNEGSKA (reference sequence). This CDR3 spans 14 amino acids. J was trimmed by 7 bases and V by 3 bases; bases with no gene match: 7. CDR3 DNA sequence: TGCAGTGCTAGGGGACTAGGGATGATCGGGGAGCTGTTTTTT. Translating it yields CSARGLGMIGELFF.

J is TRBJ1-3 and V is TRBV9, with D unclear. The germline CDR1 and CDR2 sequences are SGDLS and YYNGEE. Trimming took 3 bases from V and 3 from J, leaving 13 bases between them. The length of the CDR3 is 15 residues. The CDR3: CASSAADPGGNTIYF. DNA for the CDR3: TGTGCCAGCAGCGCCGCCGATCCAGGTGGAAACACCATATATTTT. Full variable domain (outside the CDR3, taken from reference TRBV9 and TRBJ1-3): DSGVTQTPKHLITATGQRVTLRCSPRSGDLSVYWYQQSLDQGLQFLIQYYNGEERAKGNILERFSAQQFPDLHSELNLSSLELGDSALYFCASSAADPGGNTIYFGEGSWLTVV.

The rearrangement joins TRBV30 to TRBJ1-1; D possibly corresponds to TRBD1 (6 bases). Germline V CDR1 and CDR2: GTSNPN, SVGIG (reference sequence). With 4 bases removed from V and 4 bases from J, the gap between germline ends came to 13 bases. This CDR3 region has 13 residues. The CDR3 is CAWTQGKSTEAFF. CDR3 DNA: TGTGCCTGGACCCAGGGGAAAAGCACTGAAGCTTTCTTT.